This TCR beta chain was retrieved from a study of CD4 T cells in relation to SARS-CoV-2 and coronaviruses (dated by TCRdb to 2020 to 2022). A note on the overall study: In the ViraFEST assay, PBMCs were grown with antigen for about ten days, and TCR beta CDR3s were then sequenced to identify antigen-specific clonal expansions. Across all 12 patients in the full convalescent cohort, ages ranged from roughly 20 to 75 years, with a median of 38. The roughly twelve convalescent patients included 8 males and 4 females; two subjects were Hispanic. HLA restriction was mapped for shared crossreactive spike epitopes using patient-derived lymphoblastoid cell lines. Memory CD4+ T cell crossreactivity between SARS-CoV-2 and common cold coronavirus spike proteins was assessed at the TCR clonotype level in the study. The Adaptive Biotechnologies TCR-sequencing kit was used to sequence samples from a few pre-COVID donors and the naive versus memory experiments, whereas other data were Illumina-based. Expansion assays from other donors in the study were sequenced with a different, Illumina-based TCR-beta assay.

Points on this clone: Its binding antigen is unknown. No quality values exist for individual bases; no much larger clone is one base distant.

V is shortened by 0 bases, J by 7 bases, and the region joining them spans 6 bases. The germline V gene sets CDR1 to MNHEY and CDR2 to SVGEGT. Reading from cysteine to phenylalanine, the CDR3 counts 12 amino acids. The sequence is cut down to CDR3 DNA, 36 bases in frame from base 1. Naive and memory CD4+ T cells were separated from cryopreserved PBMCs through CD4 enrichment, which was followed by EasySep naive CD4+ T cell enrichment. For roughly 11 days, sorted naive or memory CD4+ T cells (roughly 110,000) were cultured at a 1:1 ratio with T cell-depleted PBMCs and CEF peptides. Triplicate replicate wells were generally used for each peptide culture condition. PBMCs were isolated from leukapheresis product or whole blood by Ficoll-Paque PLUS gradient centrifugation. PBMCs were either cryopreserved at -140°C or used fresh in the expansion assay. The QIAamp Micro DNA Kit was used to extract genomic DNA from the CD4+ T cells.

CEF-cultured naive and memory CD4+ T cell DNA received survey-level immunoSEQ TCR-beta sequencing. The original methods were these. Preprocessing removed nonproductive sequences and CDR3s not starting with C, not ending with F or W, or shorter than 7 amino acids. Antigen-specific clonotypes were called with the MANAFEST web app, based on expansion relative to reference and other culture wells. A clone was considered positive if significant expansion relative to the reference culture was observed in 2 of 3 replicate wells at an FDR below 0.05. For a clone to be considered positive, significant expansion relative to all other tandem wells and an odds ratio above 5 were also required. Cultured and uncultured naive and memory CD4+ repertoires were searched for previously identified spike- and CEF-reactive CDR3s. CDR3 homology was measured as pairwise Levenshtein distance, computed with the stringdist R package after trimming three terminal residues from each end. TCRdb provides this immuneACCESS table in a form limited to in-frame rearrangements. Some clones are lacking; in checked studies, under half of them reflect an unresolved V gene, and why the rest are absent is not known. V, J and clone size are those of that table, while D and trimming were read from the DNA. For this sample there are about 39,000 clones; roughly 83% appear just once. 6.6% of the sample comes from the top ten.

Results and caveats for the whole study, not just this receptor: Since the crossreactivity analysis centred on spike protein, crossreactivity against other viral proteins was not assessed. Compared with monoreactive clones, crossreactive clones had significantly weaker SARS-CoV-2-driven expansion, a result consistent with antigenic imprinting. In around two thirds of donors, memory CD4+ clonotypes turned up that crossrecognized SARS-CoV-2 and at least one common cold coronavirus spike. Pre-pandemic and post-infection samples were not both contributed by any donor, so tracing of the source of pre-existing responses was limited. Naive versus memory sequencing indicated that memory recall responses, rather than primary responses primed during culture, are detected by the assay. Small numbers of patients and of tested TCRs were a limitation of the study.

The source of this sequence is an adult with COVID-19. Rearrangement joined TRBV6-2 or TRBV6-3 to TRBJ2-5; the D gene cannot be named for sure. Sequences were obtained from naive CD4+ T cells from PBMCs, cultured in vitro. Interpreted using the paper, the cell subset or site label stands for: naive CD4+ T cells isolated by negative enrichment. The CDR3 loop reads CASSYSSGTQYF. In nucleotide form, the sequence is TGTGCCAGCAGTTACTCGTCTGGGACCCAGTACTTC.